These T cell receptor beta chains were read from a single sample in a study of identical twins. TCRdb redid the calling of the 5' RACE reads with MiXCR, one entry per CDR3 protein. This table has about 690,000 distinct CDR3 sequences, 21% appearing once. The same sample was also used in a study of T cells expressing NK-cell markers.

Sequencing was carried out using PBMCs. The origin of the receptors is a woman under 30 in good health. The CDR3 runs from the conserved cysteine through the conserved F or W. D genes are given only for firm matches. Size is stated for part of the rows, as once, few or many counts, or as a class when the clone is expanded.

clone_size,d_call,j_call,v_call,cdr3_nt,cdr3_aa
few,NA,TRBJ2-1,TRBV3-1,TGTGCCAGCAGCCAAGCGGTGCGGGTGATCTACAATGAGCAGTTCTTC,CASSQAVRVIYNEQFF
NA,NA,TRBJ1-1,TRBV6-1,TGTGCCAGCTTCCGGGGGCAGAACACTGAAGCTTTCTTT,CASFRGQNTEAFF
NA,NA,TRBJ2-1,TRBV7-8,TGTGCCAGCAGCTTAAGGGAGACGTCCTACAATGAGCAGTTCTTC,CASSLRETSYNEQFF
NA,TRBD1,TRBJ2-7,TRBV27,TGTGCCAGCGGTCCCTCAAACGGGACAGGGCCCCTCGAGCAGTACTTC,CASGPSNGTGPLEQYF
NA,TRBD2,TRBJ2-7,TRBV5-1,TGCGCCAGCAGCGGACAAGAGGCTAGCGGGGCCTCCTACGAGCAGTACTTC,CASSGQEASGASYEQYF
many,NA,TRBJ2-5,TRBV20-1,TGCAGTGCTAGGGCAGGGCTAGAGACCCAGTACTTC,CSARAGLETQYF
NA,TRBD1,TRBJ2-2,TRBV12-3/TRBV12-4,TGTGCCAGCAGTCACCGACAGGGGGTTACCGGGGAGCTGTTTTTT,CASSHRQGVTGELFF
few,NA,TRBJ1-2,TRBV19,TGTGCCAGTGGACCCAGGGGCTCGGGGTATGGCTACACCTTC,CASGPRGSGYGYTF
NA,NA,TRBJ1-1,TRBV5-1,TGCGCCAGCAGCTTGATTACGGGGAACACTGAAGCTTTCTTT,CASSLITGNTEAFF
NA,NA,TRBJ1-1,TRBV27,TGTGCCAGCTTCGTTGGGGACCCTAACACTGAAGCTTTCTTT,CASFVGDPNTEAFF
NA,NA,TRBJ2-2,TRBV20-1,TGCAGTGCTAGGGGTGGGTTGGGAAAGACCGGGGAGCTGTTTTTT,CSARGGLGKTGELFF
NA,NA,TRBJ2-3,TRBV9,TGTGCCAGCAGCCCAGGGGACCCCCCAACGCAGTATTTT,CASSPGDPPTQYF
many,TRBD2,TRBJ2-5,TRBV20-1,TGCAGTGCTAGAGGGACTAGCCGAGAGACCCAGTACTTC,CSARGTSRETQYF
NA,NA,TRBJ1-2,TRBV2,TGTGCCAGCACCCAGGGCCAAGCCCCCTATGGCTACACCTTC,CASTQGQAPYGYTF
NA,NA,TRBJ1-6,TRBV27,TGTGCCAGCAGGGAAGGCAGTCAATATAATTCACCCCTCCACTTT,CASREGSQYNSPLHF
NA,TRBD1,TRBJ1-2,TRBV7-2,TGTGCCAGCAGTCCGGCAGGGGGTGTCTATGGCTACACCTTC,CASSPAGGVYGYTF
NA,NA,TRBJ2-2,TRBV14,TGTGCCAGCAGCCAAGCATTGAGACCGAACACCGGGGAGCTGTTTTTT,CASSQALRPNTGELFF
NA,NA,TRBJ2-7,TRBV6-5,TGTGCCAGCAGTTACTCTCTGGACAGCTACGAGCAGTACTTC,CASSYSLDSYEQYF
NA,NA,TRBJ1-1,TRBV7-2,TGTGCCAGCAGCTTTCACCGAGGGGGGGCTGAAGCTTTCTTT,CASSFHRGGAEAFF
many,NA,TRBJ2-1,TRBV11-2,TGTGCCAGCAGCTTAGAGGAGGGCGGCTACAATGAGCAGTTCTTC,CASSLEEGGYNEQFF
NA,NA,TRBJ2-5,TRBV2,TGTGCCAGCAACAGGGACCAAGAGACCCAGTACTTC,CASNRDQETQYF
many,TRBD1,TRBJ1-6,TRBV7-6,TGTGCCAGCAGGGGACAGCCGAATAATTCACCCCTCCACTTT,CASRGQPNNSPLHF
NA,NA,TRBJ2-3,TRBV5-1,TGCGCCAGCAGCCCCCCGGGCGGGGGCTACTATACGCAGTATTTT,CASSPPGGGYYTQYF
few,TRBD2,TRBJ2-7,TRBV2,TGTGCCAGCAGTTTGTCTAGCGGGAGTGTCTACGAGCAGTACTTC,CASSLSSGSVYEQYF
few,TRBD2,TRBJ2-7,TRBV7-8,TGTGCCAGCAGCTTACGCTTCTGGCGGGAGGGCTACGAGCAGTACTTC,CASSLRFWREGYEQYF
NA,NA,TRBJ1-2,TRBV7-9,TGTGCCAGCAGCTTTGGCGCCACAGGTCAGGATGGCTACACCTTC,CASSFGATGQDGYTF
few,TRBD2,TRBJ2-3,TRBV10-3,TGTGCCATCAACCAGCGGGAAAGGTCAGATACGCAGTATTTT,CAINQRERSDTQYF
NA,NA,TRBJ2-7,TRBV7-2,TGTGCCAGCAGCGTTGCTAGGCCTCCCTACGAGCAGTACTTC,CASSVARPPYEQYF
NA,NA,TRBJ2-7,TRBV5-8,TGTGCCAGCAGCTTAAGTTTAGGGCTCGAGCAGTACTTC,CASSLSLGLEQYF
many,NA,TRBJ1-2,TRBV12-3/TRBV12-4,TGTGCCAGCAGTTTCTCTCCCAGGGCGTCTAGCTATGGCTACACCTTC,CASSFSPRASSYGYTF
few,TRBD1,TRBJ2-1,TRBV6-1,TGTGCCAGCAGTGTAGGGGACAGGGGATATGAGCAGTTCTTC,CASSVGDRGYEQFF
NA,TRBD1,TRBJ2-1,TRBV9,TGTGCCAGCAGCTCTCCCCTCCGGGACAGGAGCAGCAATGAGCAGTTCTTC,CASSSPLRDRSSNEQFF
NA,TRBD1,TRBJ2-5,TRBV13,TGTGCCAGCAGCTTAGAAGGGACAGGCGAAGAGACCCAGTACTTC,CASSLEGTGEETQYF
NA,NA,TRBJ1-2,TRBV9,TGTGCCAGCAGACTGGACCGGCGCTACACCTTC,CASRLDRRYTF
few,NA,TRBJ2-5,TRBV6-6,TGTGCCAGCAACCCTACACCCGGGTCTGGCCAGTACTTC,CASNPTPGSGQYF
NA,TRBD1,TRBJ1-4,TRBV15,TGTGCCACCAGCACCCGGACAGGGGTCGAAAAACTGTTTTTT,CATSTRTGVEKLFF
once,TRBD1,TRBJ1-1,TRBV11-2,TGTGCCAGCAGCTTCGGACAGGGCAATGAAGCTTTCTTT,CASSFGQGNEAFF
many,TRBD1,TRBJ2-7,TRBV27,TGTGCCAGCAGAATTCGGGCAGGGGGATACTACGAGCAGTACTTC,CASRIRAGGYYEQYF
NA,NA,TRBJ1-2,TRBV20-1,TGCAGTGCCCAACAGCTGAACTATGGCTACACCTTC,CSAQQLNYGYTF
few,TRBD2,TRBJ2-3,TRBV9,TGTGCCAGCAGCGCAGGGACTAGCGGGAGCTTGGGCACAGATACGCAGTATTTT,CASSAGTSGSLGTDTQYF
few,NA,TRBJ1-2,TRBV20-1,TGCAGTGCTAGGCCGGGACCCAATGGGGGCTACACCTTC,CSARPGPNGGYTF
few,NA,TRBJ1-1,TRBV5-6,TGTGCCAGCAGCTTGTGGTATGAAGCTTTCTTT,CASSLWYEAFF
NA,NA,TRBJ2-2,TRBV6-2/TRBV6-3,TGTGCCAGCAGATCGGGACGTTGGACGGAGTACACCGGGGAGCTGTTTTTT,CASRSGRWTEYTGELFF
NA,NA,TRBJ2-2,TRBV5-1,TGCGCCAGCAGCTTTTTTTCCGGGGAGCTGTTTTTT,CASSFFSGELFF
few,NA,TRBJ2-3,TRBV15,TGTGCCACCAGAGGACTTGGCGATACGCAGTATTTT,CATRGLGDTQYF
many,NA,TRBJ1-5,TRBV12-3/TRBV12-4,TGTGCCAGCAGTTTTCGGGGATGGCGCAATCAGCCCCAGCATTTT,CASSFRGWRNQPQHF
many,TRBD2,TRBJ2-1,TRBV6-5,TGTGCCAGCAGTTACGCCTTTACTAGCGGCCAACCTGAGCAGTTCTTC,CASSYAFTSGQPEQFF
NA,TRBD2,TRBJ2-1,TRBV15,TGTGCCACCAGCAGAGATAGGGGACTAGCGGGGGCCGCGGGGCAGTTCTTC,CATSRDRGLAGAAGQFF
many,TRBD2,TRBJ2-3,TRBV29-1,TGCAGCAAGACTAGCGGGTACACAGATACGCAGTATTTT,CSKTSGYTDTQYF
NA,NA,TRBJ1-1,TRBV2,TGTGCCAGCAGTGTCTGGGTTTCGGAAGCTTTCTTT,CASSVWVSEAFF
many,NA,TRBJ1-6,TRBV2,TGTGCCAGCAGTGTCGACTTTAATTCACCCCTCCACTTT,CASSVDFNSPLHF
NA,NA,TRBJ2-7,TRBV12-3/TRBV12-4,TGTGCCAGCAGTTTTGAGCTAGGGTCCTCCAGCTCCTACGAGCAGTACTTC,CASSFELGSSSSYEQYF
NA,TRBD1,TRBJ2-7,TRBV20-1,TGCAGTGCCCAGAGACAGGGAAAGGGCGAGCAGTACTTC,CSAQRQGKGEQYF